The clone carrying this TCR beta chain was counted at least ten times. The sample belongs to a study of CD8+CD57+ T cells in acquired aplastic anemia. Study-wide context: Average DNA yield from sorted CD4+ and CD8+ cells was around 3.2 ug.

CDR3 and TCR beta VDJ profiling relied on a genomic DNA template. TCRdb called the reads again in MiXCR, with one record for every CDR3 protein. The sample carries roughly 190,000 distinct CDR3 sequences, about 53% recorded once. The germline V gene has CDR1 SGHAT and CDR2 FQNNGV. The CDR3 consists of 16 residues. The V end lost 5 bases, the J end lost 3 bases, and 19 bases lay between the germline ends. The V and J genes are TRBV11-2 and TRBJ1-2; D is ambiguous. The clonotype was recovered from a human donor in good health, serving as a control. Sequenced sample: sorted CD4+, CD8+, or CD8+CD57+ T cells (not recorded which) from PBMCs. The CDR3 DNA follows: TGTGCCAGCAGCCCCGGGGTGGGTCGTAGCCACTATGGCTACACCTTC. It yields the protein CASSPGVGRSHYGYTF.